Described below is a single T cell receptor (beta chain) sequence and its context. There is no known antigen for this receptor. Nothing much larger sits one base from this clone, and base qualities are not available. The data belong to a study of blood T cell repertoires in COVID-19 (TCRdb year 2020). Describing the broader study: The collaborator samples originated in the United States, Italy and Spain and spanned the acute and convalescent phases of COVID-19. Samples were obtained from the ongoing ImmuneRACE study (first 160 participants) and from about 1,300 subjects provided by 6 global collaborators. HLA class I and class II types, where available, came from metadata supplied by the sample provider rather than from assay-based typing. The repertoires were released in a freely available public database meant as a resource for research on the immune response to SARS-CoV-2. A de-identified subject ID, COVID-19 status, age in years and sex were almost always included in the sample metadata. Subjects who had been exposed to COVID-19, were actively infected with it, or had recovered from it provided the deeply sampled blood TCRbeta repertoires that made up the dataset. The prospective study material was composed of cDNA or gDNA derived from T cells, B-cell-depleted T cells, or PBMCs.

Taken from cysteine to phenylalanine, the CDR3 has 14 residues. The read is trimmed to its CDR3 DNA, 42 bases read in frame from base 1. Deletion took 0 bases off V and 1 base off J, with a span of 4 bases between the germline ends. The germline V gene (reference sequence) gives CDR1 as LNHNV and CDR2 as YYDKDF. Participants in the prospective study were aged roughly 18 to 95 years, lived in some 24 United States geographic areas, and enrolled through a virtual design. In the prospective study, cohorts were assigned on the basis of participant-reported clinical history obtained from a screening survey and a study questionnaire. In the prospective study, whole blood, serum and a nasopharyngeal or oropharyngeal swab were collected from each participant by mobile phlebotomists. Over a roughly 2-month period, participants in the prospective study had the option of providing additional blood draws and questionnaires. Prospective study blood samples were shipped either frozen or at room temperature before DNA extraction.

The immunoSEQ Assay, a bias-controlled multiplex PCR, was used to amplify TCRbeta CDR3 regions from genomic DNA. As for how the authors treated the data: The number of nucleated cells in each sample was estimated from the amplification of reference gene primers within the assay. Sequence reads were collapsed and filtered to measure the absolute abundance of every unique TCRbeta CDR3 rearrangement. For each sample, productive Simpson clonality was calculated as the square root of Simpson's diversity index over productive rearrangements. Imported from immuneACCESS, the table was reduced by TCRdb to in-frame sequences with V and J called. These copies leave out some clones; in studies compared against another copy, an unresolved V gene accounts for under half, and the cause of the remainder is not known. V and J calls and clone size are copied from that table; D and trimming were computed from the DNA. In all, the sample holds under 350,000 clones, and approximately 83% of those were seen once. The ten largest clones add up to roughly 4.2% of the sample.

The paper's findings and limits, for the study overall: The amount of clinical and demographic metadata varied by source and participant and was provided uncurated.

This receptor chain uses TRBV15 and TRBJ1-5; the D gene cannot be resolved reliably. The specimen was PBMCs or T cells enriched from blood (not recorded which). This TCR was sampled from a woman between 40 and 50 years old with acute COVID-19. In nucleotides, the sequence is TGTGCCACCAGCAGAGATTCGAGCAATCAGCCCCAGCATTTT. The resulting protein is CATSRDSSNQPQHF.